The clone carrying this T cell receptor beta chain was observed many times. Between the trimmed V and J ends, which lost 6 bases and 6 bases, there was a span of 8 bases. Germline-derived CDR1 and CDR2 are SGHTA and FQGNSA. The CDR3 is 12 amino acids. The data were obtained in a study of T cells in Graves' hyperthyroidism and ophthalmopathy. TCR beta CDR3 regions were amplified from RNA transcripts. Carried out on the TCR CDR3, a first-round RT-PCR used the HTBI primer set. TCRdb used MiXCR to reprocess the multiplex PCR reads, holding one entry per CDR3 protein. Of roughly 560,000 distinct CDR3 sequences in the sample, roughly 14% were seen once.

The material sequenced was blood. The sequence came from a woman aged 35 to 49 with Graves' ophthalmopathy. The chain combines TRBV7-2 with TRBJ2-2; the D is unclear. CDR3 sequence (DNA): TGTGCCAGCAGAAAAACCGCCGGGGAGCTGTTTTTT. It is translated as CASRKTAGELFF.